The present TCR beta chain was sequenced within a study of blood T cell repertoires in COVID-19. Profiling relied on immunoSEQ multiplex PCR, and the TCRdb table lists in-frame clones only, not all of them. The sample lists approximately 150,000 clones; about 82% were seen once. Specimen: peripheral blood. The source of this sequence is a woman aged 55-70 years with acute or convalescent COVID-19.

DNA for the CDR3: TGTGCCAGCAGCTTCAGGGGGAGCAATCAGCCCCAGCATTTT. Translating gives CASSFRGSNQPQHF. The rearrangement links TRBV7-2 to TRBJ1-5, with TRBD1 identical over 7 bases. Germline-derived CDR1 and CDR2 are SGHTA and FQGNSA. The CDR3 covers 14 residues. The junction had 0 bases not matched to a gene; V was cut back by 3 bases and J by 1 base. Variable domain in full (rest from reference TRBV7-2 and TRBJ1-5): GAGVSQSPSNKVTEKGKDVELRCDPISGHTALYWYRQSLGQGLEFLIYFQGNSAPDKSGLPSDRFSAERTGGSVSTLTIQRTQQEDSAVYLCASSFRGSNQPQHFGDGTRLSIL.